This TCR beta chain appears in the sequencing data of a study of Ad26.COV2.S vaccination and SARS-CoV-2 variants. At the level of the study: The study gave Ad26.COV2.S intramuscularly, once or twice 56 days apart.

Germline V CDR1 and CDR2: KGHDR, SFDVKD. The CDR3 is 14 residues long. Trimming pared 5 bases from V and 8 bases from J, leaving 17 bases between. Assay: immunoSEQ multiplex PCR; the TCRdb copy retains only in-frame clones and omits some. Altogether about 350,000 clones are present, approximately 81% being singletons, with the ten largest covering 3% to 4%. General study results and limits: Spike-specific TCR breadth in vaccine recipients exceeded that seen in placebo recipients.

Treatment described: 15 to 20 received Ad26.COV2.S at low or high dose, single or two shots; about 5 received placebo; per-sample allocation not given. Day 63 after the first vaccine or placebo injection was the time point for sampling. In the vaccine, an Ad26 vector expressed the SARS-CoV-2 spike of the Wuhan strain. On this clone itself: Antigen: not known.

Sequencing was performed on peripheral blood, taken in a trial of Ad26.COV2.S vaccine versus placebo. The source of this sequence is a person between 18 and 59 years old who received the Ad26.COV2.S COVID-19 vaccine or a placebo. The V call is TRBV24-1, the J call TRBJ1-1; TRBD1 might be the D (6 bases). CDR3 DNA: TGTGCCACCAGTGCGCACAGGGATCAGTTCGAAGCTTTCTTT. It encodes CATSAHRDQFEAFF.